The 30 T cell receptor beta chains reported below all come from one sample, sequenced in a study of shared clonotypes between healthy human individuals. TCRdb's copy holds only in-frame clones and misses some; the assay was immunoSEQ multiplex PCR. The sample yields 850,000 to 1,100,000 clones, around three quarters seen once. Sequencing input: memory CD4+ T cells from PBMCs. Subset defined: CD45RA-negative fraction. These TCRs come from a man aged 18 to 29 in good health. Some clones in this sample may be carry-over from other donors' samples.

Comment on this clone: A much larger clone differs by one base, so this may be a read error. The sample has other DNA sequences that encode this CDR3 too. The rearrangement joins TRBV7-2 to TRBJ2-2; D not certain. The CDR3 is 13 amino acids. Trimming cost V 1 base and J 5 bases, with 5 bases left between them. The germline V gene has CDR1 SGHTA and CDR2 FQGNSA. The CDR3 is CASSLDHTGELFF. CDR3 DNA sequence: TGTGCCAGCAGCTTAGACCATACCGGGGAGCTGTTTTTT.

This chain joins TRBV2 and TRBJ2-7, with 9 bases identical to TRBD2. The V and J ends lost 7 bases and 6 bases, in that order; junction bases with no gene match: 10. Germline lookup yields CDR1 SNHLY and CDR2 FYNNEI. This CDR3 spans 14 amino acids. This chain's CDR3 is CASNTGTSHREQYF. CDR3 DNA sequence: TGTGCCAGCAATACCGGGACTAGCCATCGCGAGCAGTACTTC.

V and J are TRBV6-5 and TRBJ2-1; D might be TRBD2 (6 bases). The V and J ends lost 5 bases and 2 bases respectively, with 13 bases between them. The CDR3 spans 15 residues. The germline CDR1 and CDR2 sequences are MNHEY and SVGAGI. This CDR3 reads CASSISGVPYNEQFF. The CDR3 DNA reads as TGTGCCAGCAGTATCTCGGGAGTTCCCTACAATGAGCAGTTCTTC.

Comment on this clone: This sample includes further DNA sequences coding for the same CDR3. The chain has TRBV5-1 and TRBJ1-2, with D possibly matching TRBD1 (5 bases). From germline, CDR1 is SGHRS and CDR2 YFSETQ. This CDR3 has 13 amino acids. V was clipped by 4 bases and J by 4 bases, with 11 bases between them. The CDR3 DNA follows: TGCGCCAGCAGCCCGGGACTGTCCTATGGCTACACCTTC. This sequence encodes CASSPGLSYGYTF.

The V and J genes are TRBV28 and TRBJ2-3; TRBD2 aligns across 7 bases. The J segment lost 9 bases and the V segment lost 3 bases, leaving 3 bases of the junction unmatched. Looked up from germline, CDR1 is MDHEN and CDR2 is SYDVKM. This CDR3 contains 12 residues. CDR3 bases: TGTGCCAGCAGTTTGGGCGGGAGAACGCAGTATTTT. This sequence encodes CASSLGGRTQYF.

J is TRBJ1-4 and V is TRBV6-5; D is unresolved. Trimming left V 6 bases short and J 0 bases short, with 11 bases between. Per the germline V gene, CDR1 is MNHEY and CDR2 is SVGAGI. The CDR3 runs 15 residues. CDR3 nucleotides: TGTGCCAGCAGGAAAGGCGAGGCAACTAATGAAAAACTGTTTTTT. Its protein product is CASRKGEATNEKLFF.

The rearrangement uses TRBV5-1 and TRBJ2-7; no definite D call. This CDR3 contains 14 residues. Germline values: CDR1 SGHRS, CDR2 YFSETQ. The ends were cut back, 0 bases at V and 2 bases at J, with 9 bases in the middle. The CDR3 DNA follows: TGCGCCAGCAGCTTGGAGGACGGACCCTACGAGCAGTACTTC. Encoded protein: CASSLEDGPYEQYF.

The DNA of the CDR3 is TGTGCCAGCAGCCCTCTAAGGGACAGCTCCTACGAGCAGTACTTC. It yields the protein CASSPLRDSSYEQYF. The rearrangement uses TRBV7-8 and TRBJ2-7, with TRBD1 identical over 7 bases. The CDR3 is 15 residues long. Germline CDR1 reads SGHVS; CDR2 reads FQNEAQ. Trimming at V came to 5 bases and at J to 0 bases, leaving 7 bases not matched to a gene. Full variable domain (remainder filled in from reference TRBV7-8 and TRBJ2-7): GAGVSQSPRYKVAKRGQDVALRCDPISGHVSLFWYQQALGQGPEFLTYFQNEAQLDKSGLPSDRFFAERPEGSVSTLKIQRTQQEDSAVYLCASSPLRDSSYEQYFGPGTRLTVT.

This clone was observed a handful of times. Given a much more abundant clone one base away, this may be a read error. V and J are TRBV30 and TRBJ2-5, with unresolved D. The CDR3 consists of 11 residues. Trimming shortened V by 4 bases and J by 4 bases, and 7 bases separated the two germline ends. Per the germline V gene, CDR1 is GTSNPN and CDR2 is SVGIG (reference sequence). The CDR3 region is CAWNWGETQYF. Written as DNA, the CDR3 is TGTGCCTGGAATTGGGGAGAGACCCAGTACTTC.

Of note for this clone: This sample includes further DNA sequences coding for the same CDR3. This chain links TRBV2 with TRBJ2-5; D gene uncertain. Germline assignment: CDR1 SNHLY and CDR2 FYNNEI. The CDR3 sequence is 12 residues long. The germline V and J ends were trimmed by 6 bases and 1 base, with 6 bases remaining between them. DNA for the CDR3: TGTGCCAGCAGCCTGATCCAAGAGACCCAGTACTTC. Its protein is CASSLIQETQYF.

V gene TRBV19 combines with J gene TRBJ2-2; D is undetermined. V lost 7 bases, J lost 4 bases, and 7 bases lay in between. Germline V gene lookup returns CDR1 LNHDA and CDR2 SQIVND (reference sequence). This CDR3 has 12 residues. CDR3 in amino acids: CASNSITGELFF. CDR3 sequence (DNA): TGTGCCAGTAATTCGATCACCGGGGAGCTGTTTTTT.

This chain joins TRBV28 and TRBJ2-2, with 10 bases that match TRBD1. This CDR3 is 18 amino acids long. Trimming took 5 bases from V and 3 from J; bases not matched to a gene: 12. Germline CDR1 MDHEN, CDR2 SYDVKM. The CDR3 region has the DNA TGTGCCAGCAGTCCCGACAGGGGGCTGGCCATTTACACCGGGGAGCTGTTTTTT. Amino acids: CASSPDRGLAIYTGELFF.

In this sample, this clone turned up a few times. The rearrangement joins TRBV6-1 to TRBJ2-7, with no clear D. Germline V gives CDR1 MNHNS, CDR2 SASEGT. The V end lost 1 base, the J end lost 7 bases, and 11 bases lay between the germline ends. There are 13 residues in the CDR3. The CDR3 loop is CASSEGTLLEQYF. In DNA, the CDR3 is TGTGCCAGCAGTGAAGGGACCCTCCTGGAGCAGTACTTC.

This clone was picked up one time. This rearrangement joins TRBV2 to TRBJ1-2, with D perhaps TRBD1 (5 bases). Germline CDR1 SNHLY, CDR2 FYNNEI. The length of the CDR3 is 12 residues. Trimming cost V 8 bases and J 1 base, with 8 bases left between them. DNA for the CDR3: TGTGCCAGCGGAAGGGGTAACTATGGCTACACCTTC. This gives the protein CASGRGNYGYTF.

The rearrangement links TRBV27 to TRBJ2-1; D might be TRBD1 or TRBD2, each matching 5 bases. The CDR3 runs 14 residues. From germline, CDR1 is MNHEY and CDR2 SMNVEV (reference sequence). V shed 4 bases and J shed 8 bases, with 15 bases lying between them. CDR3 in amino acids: CASSWGRAGDEQFF. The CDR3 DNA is TGTGCCAGCAGTTGGGGACGGGCTGGCGATGAGCAGTTCTTC.

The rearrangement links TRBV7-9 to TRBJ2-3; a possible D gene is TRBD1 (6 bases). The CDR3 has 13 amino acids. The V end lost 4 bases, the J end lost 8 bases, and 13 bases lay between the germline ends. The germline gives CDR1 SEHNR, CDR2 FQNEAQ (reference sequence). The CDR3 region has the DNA TGTGCCAGCAGCTACAGGGTAGTTGCTACGCAGTATTTT. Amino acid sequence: CASSYRVVATQYF.

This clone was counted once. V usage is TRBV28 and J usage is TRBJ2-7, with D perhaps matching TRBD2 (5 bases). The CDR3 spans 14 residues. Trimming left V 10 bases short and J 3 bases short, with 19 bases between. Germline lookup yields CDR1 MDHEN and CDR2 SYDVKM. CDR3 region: CATTRPGNSYEQYF. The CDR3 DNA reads TGTGCCACCACACGGCCCGGGAACAGCTACGAGCAGTACTTC.

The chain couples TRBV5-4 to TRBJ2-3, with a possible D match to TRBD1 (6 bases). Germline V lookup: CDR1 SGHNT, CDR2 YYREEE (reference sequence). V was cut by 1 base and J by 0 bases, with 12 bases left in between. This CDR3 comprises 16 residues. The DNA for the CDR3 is TGTGCCAGCAGCTTGAAGTGGGGGCGAAGCACAGATACGCAGTATTTT. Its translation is CASSLKWGRSTDTQYF. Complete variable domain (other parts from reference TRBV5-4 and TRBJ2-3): ETGVTQSPTHLIKTRGQQVTLRCSSQSGHNTVSWYQQALGQGPQFIFQYYREEENGRGNFPPRFSGLQFPNYSSELNVNALELDDSALYLCASSLKWGRSTDTQYFGPGTRLTVL.

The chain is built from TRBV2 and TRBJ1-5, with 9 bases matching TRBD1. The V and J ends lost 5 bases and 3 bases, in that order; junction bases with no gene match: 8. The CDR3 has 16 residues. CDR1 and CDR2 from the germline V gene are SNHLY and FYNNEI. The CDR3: CASSRRTGESNQPQHF. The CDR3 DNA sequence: TGTGCCAGCAGTCGACGGACAGGGGAATCCAATCAGCCCCAGCATTTT.

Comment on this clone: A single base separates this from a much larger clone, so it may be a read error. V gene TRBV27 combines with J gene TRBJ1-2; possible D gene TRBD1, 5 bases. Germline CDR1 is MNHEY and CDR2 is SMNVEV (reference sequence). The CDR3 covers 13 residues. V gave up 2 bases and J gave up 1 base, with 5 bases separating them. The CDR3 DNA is TGTGCCAGCAGTTTACAGGGTAACTATGGCTACACCTTC. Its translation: CASSLQGNYGYTF.

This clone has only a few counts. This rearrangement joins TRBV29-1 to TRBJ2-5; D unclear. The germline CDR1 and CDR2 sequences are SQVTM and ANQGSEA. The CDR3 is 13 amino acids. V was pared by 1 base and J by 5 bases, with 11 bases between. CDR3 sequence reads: CSVEVGRRETQYF. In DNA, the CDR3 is TGCAGCGTTGAAGTGGGCCGTCGGGAGACCCAGTACTTC.

For the CDR3, the DNA is TGTGCCAGCAGTCAGGACAGTGTTAAAGAGACCCAGTACTTC. Translation: CASSQDSVKETQYF. The chain joins TRBV6-1 to TRBJ2-5, with D possibly being TRBD1 (6 bases). Trimming shortened V by 5 bases and J by 3 bases, and 13 bases separated the two germline ends. This CDR3 comprises 14 residues. Germline assignment: CDR1 MNHNS and CDR2 SASEGT.

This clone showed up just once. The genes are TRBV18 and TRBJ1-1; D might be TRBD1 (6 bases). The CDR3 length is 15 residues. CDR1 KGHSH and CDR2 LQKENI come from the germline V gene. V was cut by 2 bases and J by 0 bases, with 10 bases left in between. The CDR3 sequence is CASSPGTNMNTEAFF. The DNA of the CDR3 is TGTGCCAGCTCACCAGGGACAAACATGAACACTGAAGCTTTCTTT.

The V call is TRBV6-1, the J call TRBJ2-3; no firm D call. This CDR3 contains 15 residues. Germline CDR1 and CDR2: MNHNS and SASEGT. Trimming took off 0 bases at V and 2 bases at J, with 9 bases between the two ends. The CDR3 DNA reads TGTGCCAGCAGTGAAGCCGGCCTCTACACAGATACGCAGTATTTT. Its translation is CASSEAGLYTDTQYF.

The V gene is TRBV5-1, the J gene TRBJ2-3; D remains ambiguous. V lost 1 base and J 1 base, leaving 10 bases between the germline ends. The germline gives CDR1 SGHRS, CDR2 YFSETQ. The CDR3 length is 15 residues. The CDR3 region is CASSLTFSGTDTQYF. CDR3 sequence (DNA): TGCGCCAGCAGCTTGACGTTTTCCGGCACAGATACGCAGTATTTT.

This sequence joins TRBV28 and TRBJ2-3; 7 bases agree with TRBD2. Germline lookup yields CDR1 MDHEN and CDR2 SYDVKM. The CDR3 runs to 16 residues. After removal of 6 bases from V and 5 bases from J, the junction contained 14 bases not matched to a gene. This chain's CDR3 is CASRGPRAGEQDTQYF. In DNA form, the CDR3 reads TGTGCCAGCAGGGGCCCTAGGGCGGGAGAGCAAGATACGCAGTATTTT.

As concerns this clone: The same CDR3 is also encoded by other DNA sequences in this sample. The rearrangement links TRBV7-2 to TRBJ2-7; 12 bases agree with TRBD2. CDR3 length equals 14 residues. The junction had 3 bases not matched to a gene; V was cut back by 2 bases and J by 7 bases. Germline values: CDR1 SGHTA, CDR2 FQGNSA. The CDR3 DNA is TGTGCCAGCAGCTTAACTAGCGGGAGGTATGAGCAGTACTTC. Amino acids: CASSLTSGRYEQYF.

This CDR3 reads CASSPYGATNTEAFF. The CDR3, as DNA: TGTGCCAGTAGTCCCTACGGGGCCACGAACACTGAAGCTTTCTTT. The J gene is TRBJ1-1, the V gene TRBV19, with a weak D call TRBD1 (5 bases). Germline loops: CDR1 LNHDA, CDR2 SQIVND (reference sequence). V lost 5 bases and J lost 1, with 14 bases in between. The CDR3 sequence is 15 residues long.

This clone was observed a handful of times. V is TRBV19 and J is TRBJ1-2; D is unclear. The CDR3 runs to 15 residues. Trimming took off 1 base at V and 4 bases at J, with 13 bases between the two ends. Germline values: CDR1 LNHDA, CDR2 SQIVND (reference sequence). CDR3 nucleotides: TGTGCCAGTAGTATAGGTCCGGAGCCAGTCTATGGCTACACCTTC. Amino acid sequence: CASSIGPEPVYGYTF.

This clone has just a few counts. In DNA, the CDR3 is TGTGCCAGTCCTAGGCGGGGGGCAAATTATGGCTACACCTTC. It translates to CASPRRGANYGYTF. The rearrangement links TRBV19 to TRBJ1-2, with a weak D call TRBD1 (6 bases). The germline V gene has CDR1 LNHDA and CDR2 SQIVND (reference sequence). The germline V and J ends were trimmed by 8 bases and 5 bases, with 18 bases remaining between them. CDR3 length: 14 residues.